Below, 30 T cell receptor beta chains from the same sample are listed, as sequenced in a study of regulatory T cells in long-lasting Graves disease. Researchers made TCR beta libraries by using iRepertoire HTBI primers and running Arm-PCR on CDR3 regions. TCRdb fed the multiplex PCR reads into MiXCR, producing one record per CDR3 protein. In the table there are approximately 440,000 distinct CDR3 sequences, around 24% of which are singletons. Time point meaning: persistent/refractory GD, antithyroid drugs over 5 years with positive TRAb. The TCR library was made from RNA extracted from PBMCs. The sample was peripheral blood mononuclear cells (PBMCs), taken when the disease was refractory, from a patient treated with antithyroid drugs. These receptors all come from a female donor with Graves disease.

CDR3 nucleotides: TGTGCCAGCTCACCAGGGGAGGATGGCTACACCTTC. Encoded protein: CASSPGEDGYTF. This chain connects TRBV18 to TRBJ1-2, with D unclear. This CDR3 has 12 residues. With 2 bases removed from V and 6 bases from J, the gap between germline ends came to 7 bases. The germline V gene has CDR1 KGHSH and CDR2 LQKENI.

For this clonotype: A much more abundant neighbour one base away suggests this may be a read error. This rearrangement joins TRBV12-3 or TRBV12-4 to TRBJ2-1, with 8 nucleotides matching TRBD2. This CDR3 spans 14 amino acids. The CDR3 DNA reads TGTGCCAGCAGTCCAACCGGGACTAGGCTTGAGCGGTTCTTC. Translated: CASSPTGTRLERFF.

This chain joins TRBV27 and TRBJ2-7, with D uncertain. Trimming removed 5 bases from V and 2 bases from J, with 16 bases in between. The CDR3 spans 15 residues. The germline V gene encodes CDR1 MNHEY and CDR2 SMNVEV (reference sequence). CDR3 loop: CASSLLADRPYEQYF. The CDR3, as DNA: TGTGCCAGCAGTCTGTTAGCTGATCGGCCCTACGAGCAGTACTTC.

This clonotype was seen a handful of times. The chain joins TRBV27 to TRBJ1-2; D remains unclear. Germline V gives CDR1 MNHEY, CDR2 SMNVEV (reference sequence). The CDR3 length is 12 residues. CDR3 nucleotide sequence: TGTGCTCTCGGCTTGGGTAACTATGGCTACACCTTC. It encodes CALGLGNYGYTF.

CDR3 in amino acids: CASRLSGKETQYF. The DNA of the CDR3 is TGTGCCAGCAGGTTAAGCGGGAAAGAGACCCAGTACTTC. This chain connects TRBV6-1 to TRBJ2-5; 7 nucleotides align to TRBD2. V lost 6 bases, J lost 3 bases, and 4 bases stayed unmatched. The CDR3 extends over 13 amino acids. The V gene's germline CDR1 is MNHNS and CDR2 SASEGT.

This clonotype has at least ten counts. J is TRBJ2-7 and V is TRBV2; 11 bases match TRBD1. The germline V gene has CDR1 SNHLY and CDR2 FYNNEI. J gave up 7 bases and V 4 bases, and 0 bases lay outside the gene matches. This CDR3 spans 12 amino acids. DNA for the CDR3: TGTGCCAGCAGTGGGGACAGGGGGGAGCAGTACTTC. Translation: CASSGDRGEQYF.

This clonotype came up many times. This chain joins TRBV30 and TRBJ1-6, with TRBD1 identical over 10 bases. CDR1 and CDR2 (germline): GTSNPN, SVGIG (reference sequence). This CDR3 is 17 amino acids long. The junction had 15 bases not matched to a gene; V was cut back by 4 bases and J by 9 bases. Written as DNA, the CDR3 is TGTGCCTGGACTTACCCCGGGACAGGGGAATCGAGTTCACCCCTCCACTTT. The encoded protein is CAWTYPGTGESSSPLHF.

This clonotype has only a few counts. J is TRBJ2-2 and V is TRBV29-1; D might be TRBD2 (6 bases). V shed 5 bases and J shed 2 bases, with 21 bases lying between them. The CDR3 covers 17 residues. CDR1 and CDR2 from the germline V gene are SQVTM and ANQGSEA. The CDR3 nucleotides are TGCAGCGTTTCCGGTTTTCAGACTAGGACTAACACCGGGGAGCTGTTTTTT. It yields the protein CSVSGFQTRTNTGELFF.

This clonotype was detected ten times or more. The chain joins TRBV12-3 or TRBV12-4 to TRBJ2-7; TRBD2 matches 12 bases. V trimming: 6 bases; J trimming: 1 base; junction bases outside the gene matches: 4. This CDR3 has 15 residues. This CDR3 is CASRDTSGRSYEQYF. The CDR3 DNA follows: TGTGCCAGCAGGGACACTAGCGGGAGGTCCTACGAGCAGTACTTC.

This clonotype was seen repeatedly, ten times or more. The CDR3 loop is CSARTSGPKNIQYF. CDR3 coding DNA: TGCAGTGCTAGAACTAGCGGTCCCAAAAACATTCAGTACTTC. The chain carries TRBV20-1 and TRBJ2-4; TRBD2 matches 8 bases. Trimming took 2 bases from V and 2 from J; bases not matched to a gene: 2. Germline CDR1 and CDR2: DFQATT and SNEGSKA (reference sequence). The CDR3 extends over 14 amino acids.

This clonotype was detected a few times. The V call is TRBV12-3 or TRBV12-4, the J call TRBJ1-5; D is unresolved. The CDR3 has 14 residues. Trimming shortened V by 5 bases and J by 2 bases, and 10 bases separated the two germline ends. CDR3 nucleotides: TGTGCCAGCAGTACCAACGCGGGCAATCAGCCCCAGCATTTT. Translation: CASSTNAGNQPQHF.

CDR3 nucleotides: TGTGCCAGCAGTTTAGTCGGGTCGGATTCACCCCAGCATTTT. This encodes CASSLVGSDSPQHF. V usage is TRBV27 and J usage is TRBJ1-5; no definite D call. The germline gives CDR1 MNHEY, CDR2 SMNVEV (reference sequence). Trimming cost V 2 bases and J 10 bases, with 15 bases left between them. This CDR3 spans 14 amino acids.

The rearrangement joins TRBV7-2 to TRBJ1-1, with TRBD1 as a possible D gene (5 bases). The germline V gene encodes CDR1 SGHTA and CDR2 FQGNSA. CDR3 length: 13 residues. The ends were cut back, 5 bases at V and 7 bases at J, with 14 bases in the middle. The CDR3 loop is CASSERQLLEAFF. The CDR3, as DNA: TGTGCCAGCAGCGAGAGACAGCTCCTTGAAGCTTTCTTT.

The chain recombines TRBV20-1 with TRBJ2-7; 7 nucleotides agree with TRBD2. The CDR3 loop spans 14 amino acids. The V gene's germline CDR1 is DFQATT and CDR2 SNEGSKA (reference sequence). Trimming took 4 bases from V and 1 from J; bases not matched to a gene: 7. The CDR3 region is CSATQLAESYEQYF. Written as DNA, the CDR3 is TGCAGTGCTACCCAGCTAGCGGAGTCCTACGAGCAGTACTTC.

This clonotype occurred a few times. The rearrangement uses TRBV6-2 or TRBV6-3 and TRBJ1-3; TRBD1 aligns across 8 bases. Unmatched junction bases numbered 6, after V lost 6 bases and J lost 8 bases. This CDR3 region has 13 residues. The germline gives CDR1 MNHEY, CDR2 SVGEGT. Here the CDR3 DNA reads TGTGCCAGCAGCCCCGAGACAGGGGACACCATATATTTT. Amino acid sequence: CASSPETGDTIYF.

The V call is TRBV29-1, the J call TRBJ2-2; the D is unclear. CDR1 is SQVTM, CDR2 ANQGSEA, per germline. CDR3 length: 16 residues. V lost 5 bases and J 2 bases, leaving 18 bases between the germline ends. CDR3 nucleotides: TGCAGCGTTTCCATCCTTTCGGCAACTAACACCGGGGAGCTGTTTTTT. The encoded protein is CSVSILSATNTGELFF.

This clonotype showed up many times. V and J are TRBV2 and TRBJ1-2; 7 positions match TRBD1. Unmatched junction bases numbered 7, after V lost 6 bases and J lost 9 bases. CDR3 length: 12 residues. Germline assignment: CDR1 SNHLY and CDR2 FYNNEI. The CDR3 sequence: CASRTRTGSYTF. The DNA of the CDR3 is TGTGCCAGCAGGACCCGGACAGGCAGCTACACCTTC.

There are a few counts of this clonotype. The rearrangement links TRBV7-3 to TRBJ2-1, with TRBD2 as a possible D gene (5 bases). Germline lookup yields CDR1 SGHTA and CDR2 FQGTGA. The CDR3 is 15 amino acids. Trimming removed 4 bases from V and 6 bases from J, with 16 bases in between. The CDR3 protein is CASSYYGIMGNEQFF. The DNA for the CDR3 is TGTGCCAGCAGCTATTACGGGATTATGGGCAATGAGCAGTTCTTC.

This clonotype appeared many times. The chain joins TRBV7-9 to TRBJ2-5, with 10 bases aligning to TRBD1. Germline V CDR1 and CDR2: SEHNR, FQNEAQ (reference sequence). Unmatched junction bases numbered 4, after V lost 5 bases and J lost 4 bases. The CDR3 loop spans 14 amino acids. The CDR3 protein is CASSPWDRGETQYF. The CDR3 region has the DNA TGTGCCAGCAGCCCGTGGGACAGGGGAGAGACCCAGTACTTC. Using reference TRBV7-9 and TRBJ2-5 for the parts outside the CDR3, the full variable domain is DTGVSQNPRHKITKRGQNVTFRCDPISEHNRLYWYRQTLGQGPEFLTYFQNEAQLEKSRLLSDRFSAERPKGSFSTLEIQRTEQGDSAMYLCASSPWDRGETQYFGPGTRLLVL.

This clonotype appeared a few times. V usage is TRBV3-1 and J usage is TRBJ2-2; 10 bases map to TRBD2. With V trimmed by 1 base and J by 4 bases, 3 bases remained unmatched. The V gene's germline CDR1 is LGHDT and CDR2 YNNKEL (reference sequence). The length of the CDR3 is 16 residues. CDR3 loop: CASSQAGTSVTGELFF. The CDR3 region has the DNA TGTGCCAGCAGCCAAGCCGGGACTAGCGTCACCGGGGAGCTGTTTTTT.

The chain is built from TRBV27 and TRBJ2-7; no clear D. The germline V gene has CDR1 MNHEY and CDR2 SMNVEV (reference sequence). Trimming took off 5 bases at V and 3 bases at J, with 14 bases between the two ends. The CDR3 spans 14 residues. The CDR3 protein is CASSTIAAYYEQYF. The CDR3 coding sequence is TGTGCCAGCAGTACCATAGCCGCTTACTACGAGCAGTACTTC.

This clonotype was counted ten times or more. V and J are TRBV20-1 and TRBJ2-7; D ambiguous. This CDR3 has 12 residues. From germline, CDR1 is DFQATT and CDR2 SNEGSKA (reference sequence). Trimming shortened V by 4 bases and J by 2 bases, and 9 bases separated the two germline ends. Written as DNA, the CDR3 is TGCAGTGCTAAAGGGTGGACCTACGAGCAGTACTTC. Translating gives CSAKGWTYEQYF.

A few counts support this clonotype. The chain is built from TRBV4-1 and TRBJ2-7; 11 bases are shared with TRBD2. V lost 1 base, J lost 6 bases, and 11 bases stayed unmatched. The CDR3 is made up of 17 amino acids. In germline, CDR1 is MGHRA, CDR2 YSYEKL. CDR3: CASSQGVAGGTLSEQYF. The CDR3 coding sequence is TGCGCCAGCAGCCAAGGGGTAGCGGGAGGGACGCTCAGCGAGCAGTACTTC.

CDR3 sequence: CASSPRGQVMKAFF. DNA for the CDR3: TGTGCCAGCTCACCGAGGGGACAGGTAATGAAAGCTTTCTTT. The V and J genes are TRBV18 and TRBJ1-1; TRBD1 agrees at 8 bases. Germline V CDR1 and CDR2: KGHSH, LQKENI. CDR3 length: 14 residues. With 3 bases clipped from V and 9 bases from J, the junction kept 9 bases outside the gene matches.

Many counts were recorded for this clonotype. The J gene is TRBJ2-7, the V gene TRBV20-1, with 7 positions matching TRBD1. The CDR3 has 13 residues. CDR1 DFQATT and CDR2 SNEGSKA come from the germline V gene (reference sequence). Losses at the gene ends were 5 bases for V and 0 bases for J; bases not matched to a gene: 4. CDR3 protein: CSASTGPSYEQYF. The CDR3 region has the DNA TGCAGTGCTTCGACAGGGCCCTCCTACGAGCAGTACTTC.

This clonotype appeared a few times. The V gene is TRBV10-3, the J gene TRBJ1-1, with a weak D call TRBD1 (5 bases). Germline values: CDR1 ENHRY, CDR2 SYGVKD. V lost 3 bases to trimming and J lost 5 bases, with 10 bases between them. This CDR3 spans 13 amino acids. The CDR3 DNA follows: TGTGCCATCAGTGAAAGGGGAGGGACTGAAGCTTTCTTT. Its protein product is CAISERGGTEAFF.

This clonotype was observed a handful of times. V gene TRBV29-1 combines with J gene TRBJ2-5; tentative D call: TRBD2 (5 bases). CDR3 length equals 13 residues. Germline CDR1 reads SQVTM; CDR2 reads ANQGSEA. Trimming shortened V by 4 bases and J by 3 bases, and 12 bases separated the two germline ends. The CDR3 bases are TGCAGCGTTGTTTGGGAGTGGGAAGAGACCCAGTACTTC. Its protein product is CSVVWEWEETQYF. The variable domain in full, with the rest retrieved from reference TRBV29-1 and TRBJ2-5, is SAVISQKPSRDICQRGTSLTIQCQVDSQVTMMFWYRQQPGQSLTLIATANQGSEATYESGFVIDKFPISRPNLTFSTLTVSNMSPEDSSIYLCSVVWEWEETQYFGPGTRLLVL.

The chain employs TRBV9 and TRBJ1-3, with a possible D match to TRBD1 (6 bases). The germline gives CDR1 SGDLS, CDR2 YYNGEE. The CDR3 loop spans 16 amino acids. V lost 4 bases and J lost 2, with 16 bases in between. CDR3 bases: TGTGCCAGCAGCCCCCAAACAGGGAGAACTGGAAACACCATATATTTT. This translates into CASSPQTGRTGNTIYF.

There are many counts of this clonotype. CDR3 sequence (DNA): TGTGCCAGTAGTATAGATTCCCGGTACAGGGCTGAAGCTTTCTTT. As protein: CASSIDSRYRAEAFF. The V call is TRBV19, the J call TRBJ1-1; tentatively, D is TRBD1 (6 bases). Trimming took off 0 bases at V and 6 bases at J, with 14 bases between the two ends. The CDR3 runs to 15 residues. The germline V gene encodes CDR1 LNHDA and CDR2 SQIVND (reference sequence).

The chain joins TRBV29-1 to TRBJ1-5, with 9 bases identical to TRBD1. V dropped 5 bases and J dropped 5; count of bases not matched to a gene: 4. In germline, CDR1 is SQVTM, CDR2 ANQGSEA. The CDR3 covers 13 residues. The CDR3 nucleotides are TGCAGCGTTCTTACAGGGGGCGATCAGCCCCAGCATTTT. This codes for CSVLTGGDQPQHF.